One T cell receptor (beta chain) is described in this entry. The data originate from a study of tumor and adjacent non-tumor tissue in lung cancer. No cell sorting was done before RNA was extracted from the tissue. V lost 2 bases and J lost 6, with 11 bases in between. Germline CDR1 reads MNHNS; CDR2 reads SASEGT. The CDR3 runs 14 residues. TCRbeta libraries were built with three rounds of nested PCR, modified from ARM-PCR. MiXCR, applied by TCRdb to the multiplex PCR reads, yields one record per CDR3 protein. This table holds 220,000 or so distinct CDR3 sequences, 70% to 75% found once. The source material was lung tumor tissue. This receptor was identified in a man between 60 and 70 years old with non-small cell lung cancer. V usage is TRBV6-1 and J usage is TRBJ2-1; D is unresolved. The CDR3 protein is CASSEPTILNEQFF. CDR3 nucleotides: TGTGCCAGCAGTGAACCTACGATTCTCAATGAGCAGTTCTTC.